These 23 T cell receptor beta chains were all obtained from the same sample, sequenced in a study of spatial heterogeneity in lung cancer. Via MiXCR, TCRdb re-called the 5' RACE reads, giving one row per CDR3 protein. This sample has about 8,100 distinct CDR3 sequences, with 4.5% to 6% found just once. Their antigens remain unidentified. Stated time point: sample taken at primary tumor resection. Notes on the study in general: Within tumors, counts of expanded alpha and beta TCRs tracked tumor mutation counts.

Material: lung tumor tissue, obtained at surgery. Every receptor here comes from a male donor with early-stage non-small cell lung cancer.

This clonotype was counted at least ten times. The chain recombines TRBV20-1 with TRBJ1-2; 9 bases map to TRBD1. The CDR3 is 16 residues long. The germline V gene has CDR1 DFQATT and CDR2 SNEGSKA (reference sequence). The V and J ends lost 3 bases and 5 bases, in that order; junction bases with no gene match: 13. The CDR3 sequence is CSASRQGGGQGYGYTF. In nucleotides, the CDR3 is TGCAGTGCTAGTAGACAGGGGGGTGGACAGGGGTATGGCTACACCTTC.

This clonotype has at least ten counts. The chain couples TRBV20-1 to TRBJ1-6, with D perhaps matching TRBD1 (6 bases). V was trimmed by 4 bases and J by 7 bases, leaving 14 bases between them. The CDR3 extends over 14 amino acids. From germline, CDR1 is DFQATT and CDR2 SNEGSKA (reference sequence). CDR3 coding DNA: TGCAGTGCTACCCACGGGGGCGGGAATTCACCCCTCCACTTT. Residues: CSATHGGGNSPLHF.

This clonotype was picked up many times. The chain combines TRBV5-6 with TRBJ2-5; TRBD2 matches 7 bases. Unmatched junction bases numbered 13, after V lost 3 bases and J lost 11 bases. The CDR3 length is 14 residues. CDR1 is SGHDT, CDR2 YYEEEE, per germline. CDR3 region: CASSWGGSKKFQYF. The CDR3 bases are TGTGCCAGCAGCTGGGGCGGGAGCAAAAAATTTCAGTACTTC.

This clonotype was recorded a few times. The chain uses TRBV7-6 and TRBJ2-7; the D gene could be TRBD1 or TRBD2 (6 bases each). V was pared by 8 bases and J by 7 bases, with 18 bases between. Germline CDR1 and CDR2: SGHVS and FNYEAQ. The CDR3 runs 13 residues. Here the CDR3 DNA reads TGTGCCAGCTCCTATTCGGGGGCGGGGGAGCAGTACTTC. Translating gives CASSYSGAGEQYF.

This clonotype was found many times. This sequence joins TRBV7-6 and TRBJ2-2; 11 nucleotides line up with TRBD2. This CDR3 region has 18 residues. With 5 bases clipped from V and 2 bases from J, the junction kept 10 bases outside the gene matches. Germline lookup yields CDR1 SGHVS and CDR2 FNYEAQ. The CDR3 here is CASSARLAGPSNTGELFF. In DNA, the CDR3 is TGTGCCAGCAGCGCTCGACTAGCGGGACCTTCTAACACCGGGGAGCTGTTTTTT.

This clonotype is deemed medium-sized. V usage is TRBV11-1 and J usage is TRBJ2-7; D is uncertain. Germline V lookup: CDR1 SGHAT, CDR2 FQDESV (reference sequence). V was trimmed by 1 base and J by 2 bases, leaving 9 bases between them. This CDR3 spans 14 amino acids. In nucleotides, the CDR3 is TGTGCCAGCAGCTTAGGGGTCCTCACCTACGAGCAGTACTTC. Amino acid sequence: CASSLGVLTYEQYF.

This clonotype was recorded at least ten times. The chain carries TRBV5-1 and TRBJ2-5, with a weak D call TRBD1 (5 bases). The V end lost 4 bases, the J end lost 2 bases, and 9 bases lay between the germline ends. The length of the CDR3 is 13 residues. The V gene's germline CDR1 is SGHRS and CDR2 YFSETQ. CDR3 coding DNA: TGCGCCAGCAGCGACCGACAGCAAGAGACCCAGTACTTC. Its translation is CASSDRQQETQYF. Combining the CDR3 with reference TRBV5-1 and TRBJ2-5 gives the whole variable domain KAGVTQTPRYLIKTRGQQVTLSCSPISGHRSVSWYQQTPGQGLQFLFEYFSETQRNKGNFPGRFSGRQFSNSRSEMNVSTLELGDSALYLCASSDRQQETQYFGPGTRLLVL.

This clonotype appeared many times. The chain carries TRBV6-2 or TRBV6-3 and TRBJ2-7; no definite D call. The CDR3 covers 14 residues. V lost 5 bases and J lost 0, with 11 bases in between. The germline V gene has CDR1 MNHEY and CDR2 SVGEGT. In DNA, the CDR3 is TGTGCCAGCAGTCCCTCGCCGAGCTCCTACGAGCAGTACTTC. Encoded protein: CASSPSPSSYEQYF.

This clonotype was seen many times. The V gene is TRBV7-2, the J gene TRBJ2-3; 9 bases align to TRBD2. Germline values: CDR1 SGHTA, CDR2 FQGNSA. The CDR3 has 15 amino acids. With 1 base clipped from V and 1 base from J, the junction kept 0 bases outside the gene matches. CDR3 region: CASSLVAGGTDTQYF. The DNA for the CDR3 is TGTGCCAGCAGCTTAGTAGCGGGGGGCACAGATACGCAGTATTTT.

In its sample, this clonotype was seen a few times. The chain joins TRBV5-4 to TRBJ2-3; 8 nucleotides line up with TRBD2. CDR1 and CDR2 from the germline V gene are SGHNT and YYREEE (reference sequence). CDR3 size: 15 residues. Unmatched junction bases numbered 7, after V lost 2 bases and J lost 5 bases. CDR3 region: CASSLGPAGVDTQYF. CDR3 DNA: TGTGCCAGCAGCTTAGGGCCAGCGGGAGTAGATACGCAGTATTTT. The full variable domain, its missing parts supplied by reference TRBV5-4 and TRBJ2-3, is ETGVTQSPTHLIKTRGQQVTLRCSSQSGHNTVSWYQQALGQGPQFIFQYYREEENGRGNFPPRFSGLQFPNYSSELNVNALELDDSALYLCASSLGPAGVDTQYFGPGTRLTVL.

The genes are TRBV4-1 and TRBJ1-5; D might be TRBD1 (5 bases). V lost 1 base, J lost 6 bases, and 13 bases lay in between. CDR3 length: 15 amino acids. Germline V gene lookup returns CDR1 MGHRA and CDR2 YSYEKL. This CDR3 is CASSQGPGIAQPQHF. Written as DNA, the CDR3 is TGCGCCAGCAGCCAAGGTCCAGGGATTGCTCAGCCCCAGCATTTT.

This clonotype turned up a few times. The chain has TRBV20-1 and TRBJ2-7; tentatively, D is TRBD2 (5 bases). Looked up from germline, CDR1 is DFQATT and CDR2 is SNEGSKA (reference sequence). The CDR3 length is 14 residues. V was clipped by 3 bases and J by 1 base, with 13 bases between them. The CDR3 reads CSASRPGVSYEQYF. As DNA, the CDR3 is TGCAGTGCTAGCCGTCCCGGGGTTTCCTACGAGCAGTACTTC.

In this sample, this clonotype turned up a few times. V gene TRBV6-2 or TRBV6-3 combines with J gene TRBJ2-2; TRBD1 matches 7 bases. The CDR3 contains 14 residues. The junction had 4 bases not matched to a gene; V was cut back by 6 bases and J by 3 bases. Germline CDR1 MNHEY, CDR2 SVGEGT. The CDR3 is CASRVTGDTGELFF. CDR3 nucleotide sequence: TGTGCCAGCAGAGTTACAGGGGACACCGGGGAGCTGTTTTTT.

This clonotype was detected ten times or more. The CDR3 loop is CASSPRGAPNTGELFF. The CDR3 DNA reads as TGTGCCAGTAGTCCTCGAGGAGCCCCGAACACCGGGGAGCTGTTTTTT. The chain combines TRBV19 with TRBJ2-2; D gene ambiguous. Trimming removed 5 bases from V and 0 bases from J, with 13 bases in between. In germline, CDR1 is LNHDA, CDR2 SQIVND (reference sequence). This CDR3 is 16 amino acids long.

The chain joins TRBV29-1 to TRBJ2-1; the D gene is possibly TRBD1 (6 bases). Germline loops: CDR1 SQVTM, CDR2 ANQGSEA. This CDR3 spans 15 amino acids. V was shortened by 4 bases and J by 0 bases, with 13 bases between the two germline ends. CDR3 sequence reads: CSVAGTPVSYNEQFF. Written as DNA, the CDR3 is TGCAGCGTTGCCGGGACACCGGTCTCCTACAATGAGCAGTTCTTC.

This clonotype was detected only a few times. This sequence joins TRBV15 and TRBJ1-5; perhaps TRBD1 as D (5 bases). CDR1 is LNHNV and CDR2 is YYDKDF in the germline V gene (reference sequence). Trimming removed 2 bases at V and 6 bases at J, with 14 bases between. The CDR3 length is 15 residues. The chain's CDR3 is CATSRRSGSGQPQHF. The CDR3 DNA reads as TGTGCCACCAGCAGACGGTCAGGGAGCGGTCAGCCCCAGCATTTT.

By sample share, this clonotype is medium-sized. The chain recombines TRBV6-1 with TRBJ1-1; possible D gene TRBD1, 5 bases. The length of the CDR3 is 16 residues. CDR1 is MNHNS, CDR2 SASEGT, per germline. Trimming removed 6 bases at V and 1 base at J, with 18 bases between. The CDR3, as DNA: TGTGCCAGCAGGGGACCTTGGAAAGGGAAGAACACTGAAGCTTTCTTT. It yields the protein CASRGPWKGKNTEAFF.

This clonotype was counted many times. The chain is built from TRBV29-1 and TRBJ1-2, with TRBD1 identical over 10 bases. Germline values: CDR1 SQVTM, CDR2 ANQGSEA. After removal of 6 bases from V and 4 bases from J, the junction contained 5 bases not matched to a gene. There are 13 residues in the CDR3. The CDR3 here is CSVGTGVVYGYTF. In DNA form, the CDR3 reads TGCAGCGTGGGGACAGGGGTAGTCTATGGCTACACCTTC. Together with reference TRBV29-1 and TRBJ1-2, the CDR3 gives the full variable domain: SAVISQKPSRDICQRGTSLTIQCQVDSQVTMMFWYRQQPGQSLTLIATANQGSEATYESGFVIDKFPISRPNLTFSTLTVSNMSPEDSSIYLCSVGTGVVYGYTFGSGTRLTVV.

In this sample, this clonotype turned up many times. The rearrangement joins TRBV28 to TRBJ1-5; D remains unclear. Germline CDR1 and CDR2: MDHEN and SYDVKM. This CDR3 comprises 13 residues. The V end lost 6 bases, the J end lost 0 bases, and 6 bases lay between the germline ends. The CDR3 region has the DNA TGTGCCAGCAGCGTCTATAGCAATCAGCCCCAGCATTTT. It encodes CASSVYSNQPQHF.

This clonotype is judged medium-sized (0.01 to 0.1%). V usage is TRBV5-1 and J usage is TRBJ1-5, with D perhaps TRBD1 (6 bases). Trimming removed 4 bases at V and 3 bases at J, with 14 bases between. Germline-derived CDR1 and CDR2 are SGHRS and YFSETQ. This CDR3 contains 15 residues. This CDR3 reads CASSLGADDNQPQHF. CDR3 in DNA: TGCGCCAGCAGCCTGGGGGCAGATGACAATCAGCCCCAGCATTTT.

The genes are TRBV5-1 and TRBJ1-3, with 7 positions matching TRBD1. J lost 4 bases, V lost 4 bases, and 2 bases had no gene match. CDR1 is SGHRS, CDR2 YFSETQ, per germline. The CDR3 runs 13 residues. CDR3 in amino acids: CASSQDRGNTIYF. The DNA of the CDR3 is TGCGCCAGCAGCCAGGACAGGGGAAACACCATATATTTT. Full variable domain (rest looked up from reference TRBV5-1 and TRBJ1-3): KAGVTQTPRYLIKTRGQQVTLSCSPISGHRSVSWYQQTPGQGLQFLFEYFSETQRNKGNFPGRFSGRQFSNSRSEMNVSTLELGDSALYLCASSQDRGNTIYFGEGSWLTVV.

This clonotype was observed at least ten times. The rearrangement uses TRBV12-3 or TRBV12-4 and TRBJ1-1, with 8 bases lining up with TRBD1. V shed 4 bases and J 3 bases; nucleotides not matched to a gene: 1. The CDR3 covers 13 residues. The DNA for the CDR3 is TGTGCCAGCAGTTCAGGGGGCCACACTGAAGCTTTCTTT. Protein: CASSSGGHTEAFF.

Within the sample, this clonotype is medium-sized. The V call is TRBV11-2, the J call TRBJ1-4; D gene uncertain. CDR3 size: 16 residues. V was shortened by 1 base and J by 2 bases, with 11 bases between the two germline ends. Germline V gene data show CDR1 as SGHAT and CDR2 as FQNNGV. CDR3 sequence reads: CASSLVLGWTNEKLFF. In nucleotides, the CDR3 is TGTGCCAGCAGCTTAGTTTTGGGTTGGACTAATGAAAAACTGTTTTTT.